The 5 T cell receptor beta chains below come from one sample, sequenced in a study of blood T cells in healthy people across ages. Sample-barcoded 5' priming and a J-beta primer mix drove a second PCR of 7 to 11 cycles. TCRdb redid the calling of the 5' RACE reads with MiXCR, one entry per CDR3 protein. The profile shows about 800,000 distinct CDR3 sequences, 20% to 25% of them singletons. In addition, the sample was reused for a study of T cells of mothers and their children.

Sequences were obtained from blood. These receptors were collected from a boy aged 5-17 years in good health.

The chain combines TRBV12-3 or TRBV12-4 with TRBJ1-6, with D hard to call. V was cut by 0 bases and J by 7 bases, with 13 bases left in between. CDR3 length: 16 residues. The CDR3 DNA reads TGTGCCAGCAGTTTAGCAGCACGGGCCCCGAATTCACCCCTCCACTTT. Translation: CASSLAARAPNSPLHF.

The sample holds a few counts of this clonotype. The chain joins TRBV20-1 to TRBJ2-5, with 16 bases fitting TRBD2. The J segment lost 5 bases and the V segment lost 1 base, leaving 7 bases of the junction unmatched. CDR1 is DFQATT, CDR2 SNEGSKA, per germline (reference sequence). This CDR3 spans 17 amino acids. The CDR3 nucleotides are TGCAGTGCTAGAGGGATGAAGGGACTAGCGGGGGGGGAGACCCAGTACTTC. Protein sequence: CSARGMKGLAGGETQYF.

This clonotype was seen only a few times. The chain has TRBV27 and TRBJ2-1, with TRBD2 matching 11 bases. Germline V lookup: CDR1 MNHEY, CDR2 SMNVEV (reference sequence). The J segment lost 2 bases and the V segment lost 8 bases, leaving 5 bases of the junction unmatched. This CDR3 contains 15 residues. The CDR3 sequence: CASGLAGGTYNEQFF. DNA for the CDR3: TGTGCCAGCGGATTAGCGGGGGGGACCTACAATGAGCAGTTCTTC.

About this clonotype itself: This may be a read error: a much more frequent sequence differs by one nucleotide. The chain combines TRBV20-1 with TRBJ2-5, with TRBD2 as a possible D gene (6 bases). The germline V and J ends were trimmed by 5 bases and 2 bases, with 24 bases remaining between them. This CDR3 comprises 17 residues. Germline V lookup: CDR1 DFQATT, CDR2 SNEGSKA (reference sequence). This CDR3 reads CSAPQRPRLVSQETQYF. The CDR3 region has the DNA TGCAGTGCTCCCCAGCGACCGAGACTAGTCAGTCAAGAGACCCAGTACTTC.

The chain employs TRBV9 and TRBJ2-5, with D perhaps TRBD1 (5 bases). Germline CDR1 is SGDLS and CDR2 is YYNGEE. Between the trimmed V and J ends, which lost 0 bases and 5 bases, there was a span of 11 bases. There are 14 residues in the CDR3. The CDR3 protein is CASSVGRAGETQYF. CDR3 sequence (DNA): TGTGCCAGCAGCGTAGGCAGGGCCGGGGAGACCCAGTACTTC. Looking up the rest from reference TRBV9 and TRBJ2-5 gives the full variable domain: DSGVTQTPKHLITATGQRVTLRCSPRSGDLSVYWYQQSLDQGLQFLIQYYNGEERAKGNILERFSAQQFPDLHSELNLSSLELGDSALYFCASSVGRAGETQYFGPGTRLLVL.